The TCR beta chain under discussion was sequenced for a study of glioma-infiltrating T cells. Study-wide results and caveats: Only very few CDR3 sequences appeared in both tissue and blood. Above-expected tissue-blood divergence occurred in all gliomas, most in low-grade ones.

This clonotype was counted ten times or more. Antigen: not known. Using RNA template, CDR3s of TCR alpha and beta were amplified with iRepertoire arm-PCR. For one-step reverse transcription and amplification, about 90-450 ng of tissue mRNA or PBMC total RNA was used. TCRdb called the multiplex PCR reads again in MiXCR, with one record for every CDR3 protein. Here the sample spans 100,000 to 150,000 distinct CDR3 sequences, roughly 24% being singletons. The CDR3 covers 15 residues. Germline-derived CDR1 and CDR2 are SNHLY and FYNNEI. The J segment lost 1 base and the V segment lost 6 bases, leaving 4 bases of the junction unmatched.

This clonotype originated in a human donor with low-grade glioma or glioblastoma, undergoing nonglioma brain surgery, or in good health (not recorded which). Sequencing was performed on glioma tissue, nonneoplastic brain tissue, or PBMCs (not recorded which). J is TRBJ2-3 and V is TRBV2, with 10 bases aligning to TRBD2. The CDR3 loop is CASRPGTSGTDTQYF. CDR3 nucleotides: TGTGCCAGCAGGCCCGGGACTAGCGGCACAGATACGCAGTATTTT. Combining the CDR3 with reference TRBV2 and TRBJ2-3 gives the whole variable domain EPEVTQTPSHQVTQMGQEVILRCVPISNHLYFYWYRQILGQKVEFLVSFYNNEISEKSEIFDDQFSVERPDGSNFTLKIRSTKLEDSAMYFCASRPGTSGTDTQYFGPGTRLTVL.